Listed here are 12 T cell receptor beta chains from one sample, sequenced in a study of blood T cells in healthy people across ages. Next came a second PCR, run for about 6 to 12 cycles, which used a sample-barcoded 5' primer along with a J-beta primer mix. TCRdb re-analysed the 5' RACE reads in MiXCR, keeping a single row per CDR3 protein. The sample lists about 670,000 distinct CDR3 sequences, around two fifths seen once, with around 32% in the top ten. The sequenced sample was blood. The receptors originated from an elderly man in good health.

This clonotype was counted between two and nine times. The rearrangement joins TRBV12-3 or TRBV12-4 to TRBJ2-3; D is ambiguous. V was trimmed by 5 bases and J by 7 bases, leaving 10 bases between them. The CDR3 runs to 12 residues. CDR3 residues: CASSPSPYTQYF. CDR3 DNA sequence: TGTGCCAGCAGTCCTTCCCCGTATACGCAGTATTTT.

This clonotype is a singleton in its sample. Being one base from a much bigger clone, this may be a read error. CDR3 amino acids: CASSRDLAGASCEQYF. The CDR3 DNA follows: TGTGCCAGCAGCCGCGATCTAGCGGGGGCGTCCTGCGAGCAGTACTTC. V gene TRBV4-2 combines with J gene TRBJ2-5; 10 positions match TRBD2. The assigned J gene may be wrong: the sequence end matches TRBJ2-7 better. Per the germline V gene, CDR1 is LGHNA and CDR2 is YNFKEQ. CDR3 length: 16 residues.

This chain uses TRBV5-1 with TRBJ1-4, with TRBD1 matching 7 bases. This CDR3 has 16 amino acids. From germline, CDR1 is SGHRS and CDR2 YFSETQ. Trimming at V came to 1 base and at J to 6 bases, leaving 9 bases not matched to a gene. In nucleotides, the CDR3 is TGCGCCAGCAGCTTGTCCCCCGGGACAGCCGATGAAAAACTGTTTTTT. Translation: CASSLSPGTADEKLFF.

This chain links TRBV20-1 with TRBJ2-3; tentatively, D is TRBD2 (7 bases). Germline V lookup: CDR1 DFQATT, CDR2 SNEGSKA (reference sequence). The CDR3 contains 16 residues. Between the trimmed V and J ends, which lost 1 base and 4 bases, there was a span of 18 bases. CDR3 sequence: CSARGGGGFGADTQYF. DNA for the CDR3: TGCAGTGCTAGAGGAGGGGGGGGGTTCGGGGCAGATACGCAGTATTTT.

This clonotype was counted only a few times. The chain uses TRBV20-1 and TRBJ2-5, with 10 bases aligning to TRBD2. Germline trimming cut 5 bases from V and 4 bases from J; bases unmatched to any gene: 7. The CDR3 length is 14 residues. The germline CDR1 and CDR2 sequences are DFQATT and SNEGSKA (reference sequence). DNA for the CDR3: TGCAGTGCTTCGGGGCTAGCGGGAGTAGAGACCCAGTACTTC. This sequence encodes CSASGLAGVETQYF.

The chain joins TRBV7-2 to TRBJ2-3, with D possibly TRBD2 on 6 matching bases. Germline-derived CDR1 and CDR2 are SGHTA and FQGNSA. Trimming took off 5 bases at V and 4 bases at J, with 10 bases between the two ends. The CDR3 consists of 13 residues. CDR3 residues: CASSAGFPDTQYF. For the CDR3, the DNA is TGTGCCAGCAGCGCGGGGTTCCCAGATACGCAGTATTTT.

This clonotype turned up a few times. J is TRBJ2-2 and V is TRBV7-9; TRBD2 aligns across 10 bases. Germline CDR1 reads SEHNR; CDR2 reads FQNEAQ (reference sequence). CDR3 size: 16 residues. J lost 3 bases, V lost 3 bases, and 4 bases had no gene match. The CDR3 DNA follows: TGTGCCAGCAGCTTTGGACTAGCGGCCGACACCGGGGAGCTGTTTTTT. Its protein is CASSFGLAADTGELFF.

The chain uses TRBV20-1 and TRBJ2-3; D is unresolved. Germline CDR1 is DFQATT and CDR2 is SNEGSKA (reference sequence). V shed 5 bases and J shed 10 bases, with 19 bases lying between them. This CDR3 region has 13 residues. The CDR3: CSADTHNTDAQYF. The CDR3 nucleotides read TGCAGTGCTGACACACACAATACAGACGCGCAGTATTTT.

This rearrangement joins TRBV20-1 to TRBJ1-5; the match to TRBD1 covers 7 bases. Trimming at V came to 4 bases and at J to 7 bases, leaving 7 bases not matched to a gene. The CDR3 is 13 amino acids. Germline V gives CDR1 DFQATT, CDR2 SNEGSKA (reference sequence). CDR3 coding DNA: TGCAGTGCTATTTACGGGACAGAGCAGCCCCAGCATTTT. Translation gives CSAIYGTEQPQHF.

The chain combines TRBV6-5 with TRBJ2-1; the D is unclear. The CDR3 covers 19 residues. V lost 2 bases to trimming and J lost 3 bases, with 23 bases between them. Germline-derived CDR1 and CDR2 are MNHEY and SVGAGI. The CDR3 spells CASSYTALVDWGFYNEQFF. Here the CDR3 DNA reads TGTGCCAGCAGTTACACTGCCCTGGTAGACTGGGGATTCTACAATGAGCAGTTCTTC.

This clonotype was detected ten times or more. CDR3 sequence (DNA): TGCAGCGTTGAAGGTAGCGGGGCGCAAGAGACCCAGTACTTC. It codes for CSVEGSGAQETQYF. The genes are TRBV29-1 and TRBJ2-5; 8 bases are shared with TRBD2. The CDR3 is 14 amino acids. Losses at the gene ends were 1 base for V and 2 bases for J; bases not matched to a gene: 3. In germline, CDR1 is SQVTM, CDR2 ANQGSEA.

Remarks on this clonotype: A much larger clone differs from this one at a single base, so this may be a read error. The rearrangement links TRBV20-1 to TRBJ1-5, with D perhaps TRBD1 (6 bases). Trimming shortened V by 4 bases and J by 6 bases, and 19 bases separated the two germline ends. CDR1 DFQATT and CDR2 SNEGSKA come from the germline V gene (reference sequence). The CDR3 sequence is 15 residues long. The CDR3 coding sequence is TGCAGTGCTAATGGGGGGCAGGGAGGCAGTCAGCCCCAGCATTTT. Its protein is CSANGGQGGSQPQHF.